This T cell receptor (beta chain) was found in a study of T-cell reconstitution after alpha-beta-depleted transplantation in children. For TCRbeta, the library was prepared with unique molecular identifiers. TCRdb re-derived calls from the PCR reads in MiXCR, one entry per CDR3 protein. This sample has fewer than 550,000 distinct CDR3 sequences, with about 10% found just once. In this sample, this clonotype turned up many times. The specimen comprised PBMCs, mostly from graft donor cells, sampled 180 days after TCRalphabeta/CD19-depleted stem cell transplant. The sequence was collected from a female patient aged 2-9 years who had a stem cell transplant for aplastic anemia, so the T cells may come from the graft donor.

CDR3 nucleotide sequence: TGCAGCGTTGACAGGGATCGTGGCTACACCTTC. Translation: CSVDRDRGYTF. The J gene is TRBJ1-2, the V gene TRBV29-1; a weak D match, TRBD1 (5 bases). There are 11 residues in the CDR3. V was trimmed by 3 bases and J by 7 bases, leaving 9 bases between them. The germline V gene has CDR1 SQVTM and CDR2 ANQGSEA.